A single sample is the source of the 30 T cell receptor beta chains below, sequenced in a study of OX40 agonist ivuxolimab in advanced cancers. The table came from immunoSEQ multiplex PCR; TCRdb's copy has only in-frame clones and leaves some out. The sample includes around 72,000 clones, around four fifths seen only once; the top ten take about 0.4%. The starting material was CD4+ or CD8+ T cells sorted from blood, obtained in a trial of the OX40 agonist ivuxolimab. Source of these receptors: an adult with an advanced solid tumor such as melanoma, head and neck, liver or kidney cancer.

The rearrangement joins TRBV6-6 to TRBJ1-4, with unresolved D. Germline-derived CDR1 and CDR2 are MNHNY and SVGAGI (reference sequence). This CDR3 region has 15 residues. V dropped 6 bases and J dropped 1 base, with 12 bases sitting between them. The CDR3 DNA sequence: TGTGCCAGCAGGGGCCTGACAAGAACTAATGAAAAACTGTTTTTT. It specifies CASRGLTRTNEKLFF.

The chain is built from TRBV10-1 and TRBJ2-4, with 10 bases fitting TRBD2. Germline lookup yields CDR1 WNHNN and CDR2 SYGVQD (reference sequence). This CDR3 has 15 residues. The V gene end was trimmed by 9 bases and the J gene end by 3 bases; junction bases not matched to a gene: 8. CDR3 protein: CARASGRLGKNIQYF. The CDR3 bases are TGCGCCAGGGCTAGCGGGAGATTGGGCAAAAACATTCAGTACTTC.

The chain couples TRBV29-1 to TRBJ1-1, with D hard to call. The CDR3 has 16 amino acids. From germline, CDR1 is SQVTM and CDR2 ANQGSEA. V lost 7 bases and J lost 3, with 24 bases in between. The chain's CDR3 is CSAELGITPFDTEAFF. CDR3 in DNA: TGCAGCGCTGAGCTAGGGATTACCCCCTTTGACACTGAAGCTTTCTTT.

In nucleotides, the CDR3 is TGTGCCAGCTCACATCTTCAGGGGGCGCAAGATAATTCACCCCTCCACTTT. As protein: CASSHLQGAQDNSPLHF. This chain joins TRBV18 and TRBJ1-6; 8 nucleotides agree with TRBD1. The CDR3 contains 17 residues. J lost 5 bases, V lost 4 bases, and 10 bases had no gene match. Germline CDR1 is KGHSH and CDR2 is LQKENI.

The CDR3 region has the DNA TGTGCCAGCTCAATAGGACAGGGCTACAATGAGCAGTTCTTC. This gives the protein CASSIGQGYNEQFF. V and J are TRBV18 and TRBJ2-1; TRBD1 agrees at 8 bases. The ends lost 5 bases at V and 3 bases at J; junction bases unmatched: 3. CDR1 KGHSH and CDR2 LQKENI come from the germline V gene. The CDR3 totals 14 residues.

For the CDR3, the DNA is TGCGCCAGCAGCTTGGTGGGATCACCCGAGGATGAGCAGTTCTTC. The encoded protein is CASSLVGSPEDEQFF. This chain uses TRBV5-1 with TRBJ2-1, with D uncertain. Germline V lookup: CDR1 SGHRS, CDR2 YFSETQ. The CDR3 has 15 amino acids. The V end lost 0 bases, the J end lost 8 bases, and 15 bases lay between the germline ends. The full variable domain, in which reference TRBV5-1 and TRBJ2-1 provide the parts outside the CDR3, is KAGVTQTPRYLIKTRGQQVTLSCSPISGHRSVSWYQQTPGQGLQFLFEYFSETQRNKGNFPGRFSGRQFSNSRSEMNVSTLELGDSALYLCASSLVGSPEDEQFFGPGTRLTVL.

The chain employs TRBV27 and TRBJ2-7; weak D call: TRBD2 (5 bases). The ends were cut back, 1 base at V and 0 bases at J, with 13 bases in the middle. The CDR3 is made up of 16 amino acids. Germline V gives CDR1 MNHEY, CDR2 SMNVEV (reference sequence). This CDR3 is CASSLYGIGSSYEQYF. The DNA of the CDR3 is TGTGCCAGCAGTTTATATGGGATTGGGAGCTCCTACGAGCAGTACTTC.

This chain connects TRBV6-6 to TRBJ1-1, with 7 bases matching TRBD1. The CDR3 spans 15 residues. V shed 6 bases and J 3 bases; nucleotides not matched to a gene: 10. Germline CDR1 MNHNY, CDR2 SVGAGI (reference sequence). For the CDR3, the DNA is TGTGCCAGCAGAACAGGGGTTAGGGTTGACACTGAAGCTTTCTTT. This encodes CASRTGVRVDTEAFF.

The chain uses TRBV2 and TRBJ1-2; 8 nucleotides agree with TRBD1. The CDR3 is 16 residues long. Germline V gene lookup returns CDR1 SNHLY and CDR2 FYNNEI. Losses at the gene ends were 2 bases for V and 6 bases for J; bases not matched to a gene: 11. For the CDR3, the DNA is TGTGCCAGCAGTGAACCCGTCCTGGACAGGGAAGATGGCTACACCTTC. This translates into CASSEPVLDREDGYTF.

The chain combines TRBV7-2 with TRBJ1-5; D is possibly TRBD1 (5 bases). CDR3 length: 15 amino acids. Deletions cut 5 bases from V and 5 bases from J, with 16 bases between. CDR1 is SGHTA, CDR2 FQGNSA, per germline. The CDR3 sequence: CASSATGTNYQPQHF. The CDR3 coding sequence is TGTGCCAGCAGCGCGACCGGGACTAACTATCAGCCCCAGCATTTT.

CDR3 protein: CASSLDGGYGYTF. As DNA, the CDR3 is TGCGCCAGCAGCTTGGACGGGGGCTATGGCTACACCTTC. The rearrangement joins TRBV5-1 to TRBJ1-2; D possibly corresponds to TRBD1 (5 bases). Germline CDR1 is SGHRS and CDR2 is YFSETQ. CDR3 size: 13 residues. The germline V and J ends were trimmed by 0 bases and 4 bases, with 7 bases remaining between them.

The DNA of the CDR3 is TGTGCCAGCAGTGAAGGGTCGTCGGGTGGAGGCTACACCTTC. Translated, it gives CASSEGSSGGGYTF. This chain uses TRBV6-5 with TRBJ1-2; D gene unclear. CDR1 is MNHEY and CDR2 is SVGAGI in the germline V gene. Trimming stripped 5 bases from V and 8 bases from J, with 18 bases between. This CDR3 region has 14 residues.

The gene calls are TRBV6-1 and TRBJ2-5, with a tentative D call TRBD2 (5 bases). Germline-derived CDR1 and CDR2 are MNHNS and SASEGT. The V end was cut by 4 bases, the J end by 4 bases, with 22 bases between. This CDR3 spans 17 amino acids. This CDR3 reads CASSGVRTGRGGETQYF. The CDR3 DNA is TGTGCCAGCAGTGGGGTAAGAACTGGGAGAGGAGGAGAGACCCAGTACTTC.

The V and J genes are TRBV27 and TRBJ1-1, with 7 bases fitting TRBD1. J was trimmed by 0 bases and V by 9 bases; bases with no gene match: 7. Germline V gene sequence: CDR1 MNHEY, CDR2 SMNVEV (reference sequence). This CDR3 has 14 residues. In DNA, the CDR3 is TGTGCCAGTAAACCCGGGACAGTGAACACTGAAGCTTTCTTT. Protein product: CASKPGTVNTEAFF.

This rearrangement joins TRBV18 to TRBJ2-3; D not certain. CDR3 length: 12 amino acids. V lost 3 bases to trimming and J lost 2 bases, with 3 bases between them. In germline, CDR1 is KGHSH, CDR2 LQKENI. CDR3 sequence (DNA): TGTGCCAGCTCACCTAACACAGATACGCAGTATTTT. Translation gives CASSPNTDTQYF.

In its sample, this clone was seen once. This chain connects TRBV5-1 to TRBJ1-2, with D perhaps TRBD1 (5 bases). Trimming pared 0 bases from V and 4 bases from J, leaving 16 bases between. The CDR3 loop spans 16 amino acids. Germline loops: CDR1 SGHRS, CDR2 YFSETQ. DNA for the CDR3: TGCGCCAGCAGCTTGGGCAACAGGTGGGGCACCTATGGCTACACCTTC. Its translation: CASSLGNRWGTYGYTF.

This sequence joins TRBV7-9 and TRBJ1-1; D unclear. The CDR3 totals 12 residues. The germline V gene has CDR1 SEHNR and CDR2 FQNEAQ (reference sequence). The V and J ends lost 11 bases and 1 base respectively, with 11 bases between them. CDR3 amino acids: CASRAGNTEAFF. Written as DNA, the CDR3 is TGTGCCTCCCGTGCCGGGAACACTGAAGCTTTCTTT.

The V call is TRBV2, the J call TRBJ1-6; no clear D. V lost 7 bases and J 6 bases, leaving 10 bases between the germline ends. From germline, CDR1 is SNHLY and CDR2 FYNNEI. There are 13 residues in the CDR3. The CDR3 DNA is TGTGCCAGCACTGCTGGGATTAATTCACCCCTCCACTTT. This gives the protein CASTAGINSPLHF.

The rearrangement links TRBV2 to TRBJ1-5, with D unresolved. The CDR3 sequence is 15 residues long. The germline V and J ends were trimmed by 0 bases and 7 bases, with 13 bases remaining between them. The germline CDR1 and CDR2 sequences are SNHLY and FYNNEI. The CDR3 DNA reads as TGTGCCAGCAGTGAAGCGCAACTGCAACGGCAGCCCCAGCATTTT. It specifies CASSEAQLQRQPQHF.

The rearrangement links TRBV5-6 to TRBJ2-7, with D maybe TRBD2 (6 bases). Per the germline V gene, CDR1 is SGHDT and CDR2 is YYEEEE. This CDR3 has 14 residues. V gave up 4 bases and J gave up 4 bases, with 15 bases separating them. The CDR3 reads CASSASAGRYEQYF. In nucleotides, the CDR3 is TGTGCCAGCAGCGCCTCTGCGGGAAGGTACGAGCAGTACTTC.

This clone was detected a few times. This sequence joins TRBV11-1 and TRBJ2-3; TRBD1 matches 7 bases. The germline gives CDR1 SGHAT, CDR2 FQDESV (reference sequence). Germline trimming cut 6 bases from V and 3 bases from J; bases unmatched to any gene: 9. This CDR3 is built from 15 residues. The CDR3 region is CASSTRTGPTDTQYF. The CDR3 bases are TGTGCCAGCAGTACACGGACAGGCCCAACAGATACGCAGTATTTT.

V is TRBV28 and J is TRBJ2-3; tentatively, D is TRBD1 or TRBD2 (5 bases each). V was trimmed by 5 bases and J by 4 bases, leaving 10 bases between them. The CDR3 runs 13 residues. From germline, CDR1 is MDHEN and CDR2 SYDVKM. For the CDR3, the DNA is TGTGCCAGCAGTGGGGGACGGTCAGATACGCAGTATTTT. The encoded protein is CASSGGRSDTQYF.

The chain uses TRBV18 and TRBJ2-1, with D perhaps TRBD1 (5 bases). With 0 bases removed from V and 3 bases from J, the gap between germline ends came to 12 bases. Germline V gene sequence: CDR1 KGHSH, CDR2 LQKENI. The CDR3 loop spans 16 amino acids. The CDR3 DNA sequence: TGTGCCAGCTCACCACCGTCCAGGGTCGGCTACAATGAGCAGTTCTTC. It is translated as CASSPPSRVGYNEQFF.

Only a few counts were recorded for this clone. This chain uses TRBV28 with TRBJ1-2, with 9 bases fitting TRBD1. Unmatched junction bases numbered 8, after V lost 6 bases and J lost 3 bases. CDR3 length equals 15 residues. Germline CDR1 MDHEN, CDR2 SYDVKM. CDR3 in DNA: TGTGCCAGCAGACCGGGGACAGGGACTCACTATGGCTACACCTTC. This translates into CASRPGTGTHYGYTF.

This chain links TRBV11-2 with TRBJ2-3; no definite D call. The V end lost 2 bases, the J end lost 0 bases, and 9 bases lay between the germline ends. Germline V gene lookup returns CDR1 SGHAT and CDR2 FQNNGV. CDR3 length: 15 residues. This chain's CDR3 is CASSLLAASTDTQYF. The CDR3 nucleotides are TGTGCCAGCAGCTTATTGGCGGCGAGCACAGATACGCAGTATTTT.

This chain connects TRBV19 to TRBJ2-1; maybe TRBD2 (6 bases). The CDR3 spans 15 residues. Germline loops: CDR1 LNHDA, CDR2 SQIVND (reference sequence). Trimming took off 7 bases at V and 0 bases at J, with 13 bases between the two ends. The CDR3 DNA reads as TGTGCCAGTACAAGGAGAGCGGGCTCCTACAATGAGCAGTTCTTC. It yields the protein CASTRRAGSYNEQFF.

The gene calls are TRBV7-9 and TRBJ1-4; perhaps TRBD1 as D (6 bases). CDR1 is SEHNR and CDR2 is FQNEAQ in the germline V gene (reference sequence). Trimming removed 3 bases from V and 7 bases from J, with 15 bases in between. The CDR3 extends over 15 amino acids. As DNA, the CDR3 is TGTGCCAGCAGCTTCTCGACAGGACGTAGTGAAAAACTGTTTTTT. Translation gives CASSFSTGRSEKLFF.

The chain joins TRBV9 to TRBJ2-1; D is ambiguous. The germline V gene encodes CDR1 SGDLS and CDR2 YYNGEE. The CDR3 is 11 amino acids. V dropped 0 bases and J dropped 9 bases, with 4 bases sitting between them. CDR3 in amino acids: CASSVAGEQFF. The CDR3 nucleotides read TGTGCCAGCAGCGTAGCTGGTGAGCAGTTCTTC.

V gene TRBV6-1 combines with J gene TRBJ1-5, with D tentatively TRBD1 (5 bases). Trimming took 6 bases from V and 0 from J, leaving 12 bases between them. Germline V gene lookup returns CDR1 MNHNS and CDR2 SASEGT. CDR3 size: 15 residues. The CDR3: CASSLSRGSNQPQHF. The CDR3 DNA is TGTGCCAGCAGCCTATCAAGGGGTAGCAATCAGCCCCAGCATTTT.

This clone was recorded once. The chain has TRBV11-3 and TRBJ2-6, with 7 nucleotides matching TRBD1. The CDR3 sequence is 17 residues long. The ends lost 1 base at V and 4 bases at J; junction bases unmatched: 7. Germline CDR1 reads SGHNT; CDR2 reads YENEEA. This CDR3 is CASSLGQGLEGANVLTF. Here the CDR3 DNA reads TGTGCCAGCAGCTTAGGACAGGGTCTCGAAGGGGCCAACGTCCTGACTTTC.